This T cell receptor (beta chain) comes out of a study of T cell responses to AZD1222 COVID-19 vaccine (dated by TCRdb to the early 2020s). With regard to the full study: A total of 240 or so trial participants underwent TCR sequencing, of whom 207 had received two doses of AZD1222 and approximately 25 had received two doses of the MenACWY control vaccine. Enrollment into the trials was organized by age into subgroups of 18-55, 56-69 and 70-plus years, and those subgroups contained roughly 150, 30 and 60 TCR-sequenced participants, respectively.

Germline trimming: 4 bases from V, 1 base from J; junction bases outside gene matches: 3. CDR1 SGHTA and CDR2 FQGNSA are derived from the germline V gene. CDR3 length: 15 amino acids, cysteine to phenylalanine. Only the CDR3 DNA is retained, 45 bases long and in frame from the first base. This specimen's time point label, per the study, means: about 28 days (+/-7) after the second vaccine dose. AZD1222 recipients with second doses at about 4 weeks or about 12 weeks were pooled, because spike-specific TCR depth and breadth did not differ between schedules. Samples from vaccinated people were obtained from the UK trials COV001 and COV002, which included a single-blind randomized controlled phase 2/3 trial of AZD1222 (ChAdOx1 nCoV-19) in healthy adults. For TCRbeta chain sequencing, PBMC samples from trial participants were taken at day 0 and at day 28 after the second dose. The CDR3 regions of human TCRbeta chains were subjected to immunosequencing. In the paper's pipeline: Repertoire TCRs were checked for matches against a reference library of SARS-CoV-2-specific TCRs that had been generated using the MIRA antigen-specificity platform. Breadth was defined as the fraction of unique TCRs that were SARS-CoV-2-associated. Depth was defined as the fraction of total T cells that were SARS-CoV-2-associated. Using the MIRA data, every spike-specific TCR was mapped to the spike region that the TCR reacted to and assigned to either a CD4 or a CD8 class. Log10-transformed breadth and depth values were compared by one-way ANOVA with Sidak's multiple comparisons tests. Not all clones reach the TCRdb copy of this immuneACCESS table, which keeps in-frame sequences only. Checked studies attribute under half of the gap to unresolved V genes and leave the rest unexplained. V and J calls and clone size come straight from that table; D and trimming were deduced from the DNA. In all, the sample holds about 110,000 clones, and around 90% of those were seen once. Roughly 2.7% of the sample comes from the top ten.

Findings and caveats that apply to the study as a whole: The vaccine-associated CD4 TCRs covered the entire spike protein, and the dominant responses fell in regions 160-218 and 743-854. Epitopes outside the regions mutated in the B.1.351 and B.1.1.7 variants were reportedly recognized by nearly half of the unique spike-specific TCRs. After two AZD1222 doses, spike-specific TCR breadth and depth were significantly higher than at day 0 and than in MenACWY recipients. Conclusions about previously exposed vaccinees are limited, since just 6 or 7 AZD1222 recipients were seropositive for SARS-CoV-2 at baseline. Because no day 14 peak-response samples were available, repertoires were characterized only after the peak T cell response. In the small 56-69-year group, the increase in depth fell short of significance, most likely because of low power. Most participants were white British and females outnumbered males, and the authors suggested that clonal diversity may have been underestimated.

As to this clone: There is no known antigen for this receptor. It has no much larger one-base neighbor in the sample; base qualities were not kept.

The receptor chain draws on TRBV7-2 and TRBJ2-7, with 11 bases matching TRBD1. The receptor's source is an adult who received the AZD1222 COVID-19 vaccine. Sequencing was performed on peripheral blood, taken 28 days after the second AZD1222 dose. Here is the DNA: TGTGCCAGCAGCTCGGACAGGGGGCTATCCTACGAGCAGTACTTC. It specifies CASSSDRGLSYEQYF.